Listed below are T cell receptor beta chains from one sample, sequenced in a study of blood T cells in healthy people across ages. TCRdb re-called the 5' RACE reads with MiXCR, one entry per CDR3 protein. The table shows about 640,000 distinct CDR3 sequences, with approximately 50% occurring only once. Specimen: blood. These receptors came from a man in his fifties or sixties in good health. CDR3s include the opening cysteine and the closing phenylalanine or tryptophan. The D gene is left open where the match is weak. The listing skips clone size in some rows; elsewhere it reads once, few, many or a size class.

CAGSQAGGQTQYF,TGTGCCGGCAGCCAAGCAGGGGGGCAGACCCAGTACTTC,NA,TRBJ2-5,TRBV3-1,NA
CASSAGASGFGETQYF,TGCGCCAGCAGCGCCGGGGCTAGCGGGTTCGGAGAGACCCAGTACTTC,NA,TRBJ2-5,TRBV5-1,TRBD2
CSVERTGIRDTQYF,TGCAGCGTGGAACGGACAGGGATAAGAGATACGCAGTATTTT,NA,TRBJ2-3,TRBV29-1,TRBD1
CASSNRGGRGMGETQYF,TGTGCCAGCAGCAACCGAGGGGGGCGGGGTATGGGAGAGACCCAGTACTTC,NA,TRBJ2-5,TRBV7-2,NA
CASSLRTGGRGETQYF,TGTGCCAGCAGCTTAAGGACAGGGGGAAGGGGAGAGACCCAGTACTTC,few,TRBJ2-5,TRBV11-2,TRBD1
CATIRFQSAGTEAFF,TGTGCCACCATAAGATTTCAGAGCGCGGGCACTGAAGCTTTCTTT,NA,TRBJ1-1,TRBV19,NA
CASSLAGGRDAQYF,TGCGCCAGCAGCTTGGCCGGGGGGCGCGATGCGCAGTATTTT,few,TRBJ2-3,TRBV5-1,NA
CASSRQGANIQYF,TGTGCCAGCAGCAGACAGGGGGCAAACATTCAGTACTTC,NA,TRBJ2-4,TRBV6-5,TRBD1
CASSSPGPRQTQYF,TGTGCCAGCAGCTCCCCGGGACCCCGCCAGACCCAGTACTTC,once,TRBJ2-5,TRBV9,NA
CASSYSVTGGNYYGYTF,TGTGCCAGCAGTTACTCGGTCACAGGGGGGAACTACTATGGCTACACCTTC,once,TRBJ1-2,TRBV6-5,TRBD1
CASSLQIRDRAQGNTIYF,TGTGCCAGCAGCCTCCAGATCCGGGACAGGGCGCAAGGAAACACCATATATTTT,NA,TRBJ1-3,TRBV7-2,TRBD1